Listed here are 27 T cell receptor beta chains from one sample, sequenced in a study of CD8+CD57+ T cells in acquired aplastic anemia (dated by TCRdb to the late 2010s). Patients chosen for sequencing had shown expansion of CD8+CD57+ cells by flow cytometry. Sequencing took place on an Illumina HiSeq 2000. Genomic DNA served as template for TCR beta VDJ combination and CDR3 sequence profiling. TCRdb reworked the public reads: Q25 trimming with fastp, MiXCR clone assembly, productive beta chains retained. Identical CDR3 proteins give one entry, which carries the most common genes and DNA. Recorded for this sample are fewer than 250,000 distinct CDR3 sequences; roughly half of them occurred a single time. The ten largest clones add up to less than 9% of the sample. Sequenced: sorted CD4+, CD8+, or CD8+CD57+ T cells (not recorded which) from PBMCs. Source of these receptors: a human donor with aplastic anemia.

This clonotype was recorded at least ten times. The CDR3 DNA follows: TGTGCCAGCAGTAACTTGGACAGGGCGGGAGAGACCCAGTACTTC. Its translation is CASSNLDRAGETQYF. The chain couples TRBV12-3 or TRBV12-4 to TRBJ2-5, with TRBD1 identical over 8 bases. This CDR3 region has 15 residues. The V segment lost 5 bases and the J segment 4 bases; nucleotides outside the gene matches: 9.

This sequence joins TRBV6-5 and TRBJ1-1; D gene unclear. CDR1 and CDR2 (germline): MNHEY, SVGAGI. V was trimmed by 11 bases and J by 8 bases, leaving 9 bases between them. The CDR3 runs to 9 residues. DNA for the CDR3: TGTGCCTCCGGGTGGGAAGCTTTCTTT. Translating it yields CASGWEAFF.

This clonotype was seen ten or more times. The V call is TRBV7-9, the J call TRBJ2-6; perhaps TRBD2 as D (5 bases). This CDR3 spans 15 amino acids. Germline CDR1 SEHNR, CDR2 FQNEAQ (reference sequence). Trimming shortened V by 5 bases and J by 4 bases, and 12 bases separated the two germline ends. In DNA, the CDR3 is TGTGCCAGCAGCCCGAGGGTTGCGGGGGCCAACGTCCTGACTTTC. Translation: CASSPRVAGANVLTF.

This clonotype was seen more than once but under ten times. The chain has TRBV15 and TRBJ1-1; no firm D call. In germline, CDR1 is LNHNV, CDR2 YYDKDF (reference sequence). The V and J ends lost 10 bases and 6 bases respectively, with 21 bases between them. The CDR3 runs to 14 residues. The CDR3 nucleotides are TGTGCCAGCTCCCCCAGCTTTGGTGTGGCTGAAGCTTTCTTT. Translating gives CASSPSFGVAEAFF. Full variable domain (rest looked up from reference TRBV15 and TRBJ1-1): DAMVIQNPRYQVTQFGKPVTLSCSQTLNHNVMYWYQQKSSQAPKLLFHYYDKDFNNEADTPDNFQSRRPNTSFCFLDIRSPGLGDTAMYLCASSPSFGVAEAFFGQGTRLTVV.

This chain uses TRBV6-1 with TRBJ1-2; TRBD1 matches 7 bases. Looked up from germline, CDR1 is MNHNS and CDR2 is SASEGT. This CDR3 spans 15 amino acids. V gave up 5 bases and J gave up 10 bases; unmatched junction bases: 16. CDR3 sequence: CASSITGTDLMDYTF. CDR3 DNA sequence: TGTGCCAGCAGTATTACCGGGACAGACCTTATGGACTACACCTTC.

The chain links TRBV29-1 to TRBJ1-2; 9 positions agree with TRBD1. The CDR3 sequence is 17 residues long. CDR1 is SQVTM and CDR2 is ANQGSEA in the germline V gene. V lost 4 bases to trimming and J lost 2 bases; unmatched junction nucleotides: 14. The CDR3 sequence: CSVATMAGTGSNYGYTF. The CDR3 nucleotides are TGCAGCGTTGCTACTATGGCCGGGACAGGGTCCAACTATGGCTACACCTTC.

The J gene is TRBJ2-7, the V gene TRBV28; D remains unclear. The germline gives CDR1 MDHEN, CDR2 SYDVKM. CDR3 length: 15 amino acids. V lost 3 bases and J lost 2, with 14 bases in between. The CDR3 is CASSFFQGMTYEQYF. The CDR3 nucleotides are TGTGCCAGCAGTTTCTTCCAAGGGATGACCTACGAGCAGTACTTC.

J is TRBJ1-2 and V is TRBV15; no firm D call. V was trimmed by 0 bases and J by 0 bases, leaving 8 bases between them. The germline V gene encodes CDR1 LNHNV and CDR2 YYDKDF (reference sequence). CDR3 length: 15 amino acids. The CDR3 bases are TGTGCCACCAGCAGAGAACGAGAATCTAACTATGGCTACACCTTC. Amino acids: CATSRERESNYGYTF.

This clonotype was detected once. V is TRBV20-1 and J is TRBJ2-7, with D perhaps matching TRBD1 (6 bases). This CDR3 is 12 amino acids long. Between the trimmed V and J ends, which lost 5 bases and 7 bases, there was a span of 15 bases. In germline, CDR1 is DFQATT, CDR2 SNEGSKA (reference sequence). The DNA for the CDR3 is TGCAGTGCTTTATACAGGGAGAGGGAGCAGTACTTC. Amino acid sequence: CSALYREREQYF.

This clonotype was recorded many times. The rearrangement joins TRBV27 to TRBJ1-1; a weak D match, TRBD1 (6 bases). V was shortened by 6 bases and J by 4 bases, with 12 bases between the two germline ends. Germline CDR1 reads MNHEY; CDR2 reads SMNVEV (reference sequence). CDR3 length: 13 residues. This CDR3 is CASRGAEGTEAFF. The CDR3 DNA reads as TGTGCCAGCAGGGGGGCGGAAGGCACTGAAGCTTTCTTT.

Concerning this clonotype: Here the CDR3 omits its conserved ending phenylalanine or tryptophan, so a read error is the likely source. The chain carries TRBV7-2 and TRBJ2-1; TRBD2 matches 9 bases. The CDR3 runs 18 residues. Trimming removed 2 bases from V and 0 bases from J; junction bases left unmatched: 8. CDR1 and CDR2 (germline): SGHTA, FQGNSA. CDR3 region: CASSLRSGRRSSYNEQFL. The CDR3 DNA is TGTGCCAGCAGCTTAAGGAGCGGGAGGAGGAGCTCCTACAATGAGCAGTTCCTC.

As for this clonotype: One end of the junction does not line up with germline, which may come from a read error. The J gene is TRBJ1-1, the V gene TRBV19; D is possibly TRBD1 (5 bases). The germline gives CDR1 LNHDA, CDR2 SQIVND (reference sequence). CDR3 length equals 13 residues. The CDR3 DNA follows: TGTACCAGTAGTATAGTTCCCAGGGATGAAGCTTTCTTT. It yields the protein CTSSIVPRDEAFF.

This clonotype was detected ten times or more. The CDR3 coding sequence is TGTGCCAGCAGCCATAACTCGGCGGGGCAGCCCCAGCATTTT. The encoded protein is CASSHNSAGQPQHF. V is TRBV3-1 and J is TRBJ1-5; D gene ambiguous. The CDR3 totals 14 residues. Trimming took off 3 bases at V and 7 bases at J, with 13 bases between the two ends. CDR1 and CDR2 from the germline V gene are LGHDT and YNNKEL (reference sequence).

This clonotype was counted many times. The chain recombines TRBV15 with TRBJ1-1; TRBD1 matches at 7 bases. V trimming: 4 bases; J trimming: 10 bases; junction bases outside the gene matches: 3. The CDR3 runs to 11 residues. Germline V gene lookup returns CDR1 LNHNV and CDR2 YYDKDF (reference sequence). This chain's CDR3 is CATSTEGAAFF. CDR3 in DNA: TGTGCCACCAGCACCGAGGGGGCAGCTTTCTTT.

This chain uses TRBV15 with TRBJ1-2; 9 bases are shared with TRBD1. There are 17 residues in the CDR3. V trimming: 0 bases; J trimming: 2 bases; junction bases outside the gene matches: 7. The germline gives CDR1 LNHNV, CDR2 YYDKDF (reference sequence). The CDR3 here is CATSRETRDRVNYGYTF. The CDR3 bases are TGTGCCACCAGCAGAGAAACCCGGGACAGGGTGAACTATGGCTACACCTTC.

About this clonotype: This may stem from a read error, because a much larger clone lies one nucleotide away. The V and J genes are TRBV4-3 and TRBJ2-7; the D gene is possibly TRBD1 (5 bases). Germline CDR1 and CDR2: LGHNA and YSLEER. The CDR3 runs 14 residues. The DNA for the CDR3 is TGCGCCAGCAGCCAAGATGTATACAGGTTCGAGCGGTACTTC. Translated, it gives CASSQDVYRFERYF.

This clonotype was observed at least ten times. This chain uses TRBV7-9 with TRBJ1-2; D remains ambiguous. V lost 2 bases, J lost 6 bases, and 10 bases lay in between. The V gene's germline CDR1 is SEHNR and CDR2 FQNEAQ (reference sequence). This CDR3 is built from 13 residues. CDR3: CASSLTDFHGYTF. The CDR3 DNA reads TGTGCCAGCAGCTTAACAGATTTCCATGGCTACACCTTC.

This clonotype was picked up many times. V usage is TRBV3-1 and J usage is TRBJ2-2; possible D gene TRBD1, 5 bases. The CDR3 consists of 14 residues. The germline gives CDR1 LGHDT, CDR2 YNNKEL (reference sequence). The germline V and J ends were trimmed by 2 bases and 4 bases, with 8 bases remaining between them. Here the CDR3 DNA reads TGTGCCAGCAGCCAACGTACAGGCACCGGGGAGCTGTTTTTT. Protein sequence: CASSQRTGTGELFF.

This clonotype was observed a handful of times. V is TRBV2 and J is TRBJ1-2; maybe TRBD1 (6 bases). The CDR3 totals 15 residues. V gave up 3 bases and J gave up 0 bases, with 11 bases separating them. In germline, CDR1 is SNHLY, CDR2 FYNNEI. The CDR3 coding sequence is TGTGCCAGCAGTGACCCATGGACAGCTAACTATGGCTACACCTTC. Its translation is CASSDPWTANYGYTF.

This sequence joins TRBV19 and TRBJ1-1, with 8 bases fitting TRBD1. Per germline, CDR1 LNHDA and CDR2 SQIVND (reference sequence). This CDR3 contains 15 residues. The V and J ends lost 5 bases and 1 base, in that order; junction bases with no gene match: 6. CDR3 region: CASSVPRGQNTEAFF. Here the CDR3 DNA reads TGTGCCAGTAGTGTACCCAGGGGGCAGAACACTGAAGCTTTCTTT. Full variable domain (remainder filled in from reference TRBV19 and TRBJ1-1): DGGITQSPKYLFRKEGQNVTLSCEQNLNHDAMYWYRQDPGQGLRLIYYSQIVNDFQKGDIAEGYSVSREKKESFPLTVTSAQKNPTAFYLCASSVPRGQNTEAFFGQGTRLTVV.

The CDR3 nucleotides read TGTGCCAGCAGTGACTGGGGCGCCACTAACTATGGCTACACCTTC. It yields the protein CASSDWGATNYGYTF. The chain joins TRBV2 to TRBJ1-2, with D maybe TRBD1 (5 bases). Germline assignment: CDR1 SNHLY and CDR2 FYNNEI. V was clipped by 3 bases and J by 0 bases, with 11 bases between them. CDR3 length: 15 residues.

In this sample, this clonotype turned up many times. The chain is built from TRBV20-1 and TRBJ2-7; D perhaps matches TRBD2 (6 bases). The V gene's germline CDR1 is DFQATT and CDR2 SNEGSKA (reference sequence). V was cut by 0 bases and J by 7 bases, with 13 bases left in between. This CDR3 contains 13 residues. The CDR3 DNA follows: TGCAGTGCTAGAGAAACCGGGGGATTTGAGCAGTACTTC. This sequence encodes CSARETGGFEQYF.

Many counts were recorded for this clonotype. CDR3 sequence reads: CASRRGVYNEQFF. CDR3 in DNA: TGTGCCAGTCGACGGGGGGTGTACAATGAGCAGTTCTTC. This chain joins TRBV6-2 or TRBV6-3 and TRBJ2-1; 7 bases line up with TRBD2. Germline values: CDR1 MNHEY, CDR2 SVGEGT. V was clipped by 9 bases and J by 4 bases; unmatched bases: 6. The CDR3 loop spans 13 amino acids.

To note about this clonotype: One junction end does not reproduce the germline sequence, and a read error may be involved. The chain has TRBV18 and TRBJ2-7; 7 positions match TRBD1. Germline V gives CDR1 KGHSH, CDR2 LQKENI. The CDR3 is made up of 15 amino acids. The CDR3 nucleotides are TGCGCCAGCTCACCACCGACAGGGACCACCTACGAGCAGTACTTC. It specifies CASSPPTGTTYEQYF.

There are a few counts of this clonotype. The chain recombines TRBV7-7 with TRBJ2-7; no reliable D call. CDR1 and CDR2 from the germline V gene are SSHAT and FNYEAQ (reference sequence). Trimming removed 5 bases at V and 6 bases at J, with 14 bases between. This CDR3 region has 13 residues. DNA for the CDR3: TGTGCCAGCAGCGATGGATTGTTCGGCGAGCAGTACTTC. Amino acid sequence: CASSDGLFGEQYF.

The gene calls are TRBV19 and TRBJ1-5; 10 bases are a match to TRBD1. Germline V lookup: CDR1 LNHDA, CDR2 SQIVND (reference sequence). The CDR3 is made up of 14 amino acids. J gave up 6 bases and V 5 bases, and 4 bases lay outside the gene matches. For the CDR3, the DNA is TGTGCCAGTAGTGCGGGACAGGGGTTTCAGCCCCAGCATTTT. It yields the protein CASSAGQGFQPQHF.

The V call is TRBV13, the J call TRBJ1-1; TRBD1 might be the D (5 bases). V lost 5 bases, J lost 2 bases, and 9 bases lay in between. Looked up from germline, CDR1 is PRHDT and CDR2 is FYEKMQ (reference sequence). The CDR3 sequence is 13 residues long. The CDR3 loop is CASSLGHNTEAFF. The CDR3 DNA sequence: TGTGCCAGCAGCCTCGGACACAACACTGAAGCTTTCTTT.